This T cell receptor (beta chain) stems from a study of blood T cell repertoires in COVID-19. Sequenced by immunoSEQ multiplex PCR; TCRdb stores in-frame clones only, minus some. The sample has roughly 40,000 clones; about 86% are singletons. The J segment lost 10 bases and the V segment lost 1 base, leaving 2 bases of the junction unmatched. There are 13 residues in the CDR3. Germline V gene data show CDR1 as PRHDT and CDR2 as FYEKMQ (reference sequence). The chain recombines TRBV13 with TRBJ2-1; 9 bases line up with TRBD2. Source material: peripheral blood. The origin of this receptor is a man aged 50-59 years in a cohort sampled during active COVID-19. CDR3 region: CASSLELAGEQFF. The DNA of the CDR3 is TGTGCCAGCAGCTTAGAACTAGCGGGCGAGCAGTTCTTC.